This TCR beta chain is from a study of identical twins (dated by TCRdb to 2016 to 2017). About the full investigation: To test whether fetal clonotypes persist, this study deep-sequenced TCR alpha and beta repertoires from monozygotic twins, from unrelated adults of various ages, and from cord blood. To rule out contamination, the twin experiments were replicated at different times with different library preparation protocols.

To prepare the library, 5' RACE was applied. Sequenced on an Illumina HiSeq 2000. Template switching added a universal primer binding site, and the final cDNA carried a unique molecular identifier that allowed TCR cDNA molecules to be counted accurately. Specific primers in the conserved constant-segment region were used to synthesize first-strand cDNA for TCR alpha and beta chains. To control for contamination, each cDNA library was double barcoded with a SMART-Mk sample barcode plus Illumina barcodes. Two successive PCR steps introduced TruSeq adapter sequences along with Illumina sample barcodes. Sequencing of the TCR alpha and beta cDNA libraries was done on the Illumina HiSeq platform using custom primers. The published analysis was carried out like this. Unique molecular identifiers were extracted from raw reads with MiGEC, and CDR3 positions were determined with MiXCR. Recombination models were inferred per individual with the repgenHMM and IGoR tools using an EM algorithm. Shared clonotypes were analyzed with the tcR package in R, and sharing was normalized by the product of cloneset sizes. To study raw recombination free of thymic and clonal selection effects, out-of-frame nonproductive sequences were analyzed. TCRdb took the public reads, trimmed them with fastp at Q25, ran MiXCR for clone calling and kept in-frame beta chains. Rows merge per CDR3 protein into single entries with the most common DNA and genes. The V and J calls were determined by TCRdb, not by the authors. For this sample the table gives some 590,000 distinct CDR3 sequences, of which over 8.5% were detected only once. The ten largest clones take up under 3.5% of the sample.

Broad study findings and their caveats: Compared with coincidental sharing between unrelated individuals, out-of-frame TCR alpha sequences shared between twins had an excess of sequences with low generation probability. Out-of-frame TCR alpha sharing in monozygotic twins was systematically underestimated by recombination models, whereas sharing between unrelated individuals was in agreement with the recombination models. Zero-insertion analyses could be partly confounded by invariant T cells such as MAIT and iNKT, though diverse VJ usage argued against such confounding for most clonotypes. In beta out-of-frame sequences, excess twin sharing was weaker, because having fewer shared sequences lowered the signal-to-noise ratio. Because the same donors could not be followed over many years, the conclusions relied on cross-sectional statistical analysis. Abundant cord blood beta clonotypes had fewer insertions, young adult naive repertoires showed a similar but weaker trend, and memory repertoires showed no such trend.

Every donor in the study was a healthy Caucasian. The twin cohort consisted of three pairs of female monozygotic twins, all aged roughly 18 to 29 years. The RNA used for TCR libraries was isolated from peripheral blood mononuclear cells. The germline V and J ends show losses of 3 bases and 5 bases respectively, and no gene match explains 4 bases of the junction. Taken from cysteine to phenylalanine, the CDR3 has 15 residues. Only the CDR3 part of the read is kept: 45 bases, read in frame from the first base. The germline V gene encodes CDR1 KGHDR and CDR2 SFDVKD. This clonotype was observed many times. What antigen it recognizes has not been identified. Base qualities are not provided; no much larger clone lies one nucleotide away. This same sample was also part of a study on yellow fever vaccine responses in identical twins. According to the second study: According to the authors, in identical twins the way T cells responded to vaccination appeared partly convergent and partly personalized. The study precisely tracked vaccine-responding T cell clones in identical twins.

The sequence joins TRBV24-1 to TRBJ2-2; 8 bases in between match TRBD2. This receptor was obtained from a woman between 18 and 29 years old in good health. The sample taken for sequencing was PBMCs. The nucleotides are TGTGCCACCAGTGATAGCGGGAGTTCGACCGGGGAGCTGTTTTTT. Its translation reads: CATSDSGSSTGELFF.